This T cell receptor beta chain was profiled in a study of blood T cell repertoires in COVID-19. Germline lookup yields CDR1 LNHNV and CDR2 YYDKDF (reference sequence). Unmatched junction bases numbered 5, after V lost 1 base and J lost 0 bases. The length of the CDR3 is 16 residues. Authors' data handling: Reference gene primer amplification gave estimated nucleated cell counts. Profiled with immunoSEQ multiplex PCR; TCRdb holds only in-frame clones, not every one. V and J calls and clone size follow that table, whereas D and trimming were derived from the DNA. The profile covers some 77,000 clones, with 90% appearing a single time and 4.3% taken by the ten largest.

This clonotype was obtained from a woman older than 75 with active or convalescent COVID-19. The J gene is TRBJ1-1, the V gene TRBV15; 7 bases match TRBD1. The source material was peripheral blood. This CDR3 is CATSRGGTVMNTEAFF. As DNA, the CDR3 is TGTGCCACCAGCAGAGGGGGGACAGTGATGAACACTGAAGCTTTCTTT.